The present entry profiles one T cell receptor (beta chain) with its context. Germline lookup yields CDR1 SGHRS and CDR2 YFSETQ. CDR3 length: 14 residues. J gave up 2 bases and V 2 bases, and 2 bases lay outside the gene matches. The sample originates from a study of T cell changes during pregnancy in multiple sclerosis. The table came from immunoSEQ multiplex PCR; TCRdb's copy has only in-frame clones and leaves some out. The table shows about 97,000 clones, with about nine tenths occurring only once. The source was peripheral blood, collected in the second trimester of pregnancy. The genes are TRBV5-1 and TRBJ1-2; TRBD1 agrees at 8 bases. This TCR was recovered from a female donor in good health, enrolled as a control in a pregnancy study. The CDR3 DNA follows: TGCGCCAGCAGCTTAGGACAGGGCAACTATGGCTACACCTTC. Its translation is CASSLGQGNYGYTF.